The entry that follows covers one TCR beta chain sequence. Its antigen remains unidentified. The CDR3 is made up of 13 amino acids. Germline V CDR1 and CDR2: MNHNS, SASEGT. V lost 2 bases, J lost 9 bases, and 11 bases lay in between. This sample was included in a study of T cells in Graves' hyperthyroidism and ophthalmopathy. Study outcomes and limitations: Model predictions of ophthalmopathy came a median approximately 6.5 months before onset.

Amplified TCR beta CDR3 regions came from RNA transcripts. TCR CDR3 underwent first-round RT-PCR with the HTBI primer set. TCRdb redid the calling of the multiplex PCR reads with MiXCR, one entry per CDR3 protein. Here the sample spans about 460,000 distinct CDR3 sequences, approximately 22% being singletons. V and J are TRBV6-1 and TRBJ2-1; D remains ambiguous. The sample comprised blood. This clonotype was obtained from a woman in her 70s with Graves' ophthalmopathy. CDR3 nucleotides: TGTGCCAGCAGTGAATCCCGTTTCGGTGAGCAGTTCTTC. Translated, it gives CASSESRFGEQFF.